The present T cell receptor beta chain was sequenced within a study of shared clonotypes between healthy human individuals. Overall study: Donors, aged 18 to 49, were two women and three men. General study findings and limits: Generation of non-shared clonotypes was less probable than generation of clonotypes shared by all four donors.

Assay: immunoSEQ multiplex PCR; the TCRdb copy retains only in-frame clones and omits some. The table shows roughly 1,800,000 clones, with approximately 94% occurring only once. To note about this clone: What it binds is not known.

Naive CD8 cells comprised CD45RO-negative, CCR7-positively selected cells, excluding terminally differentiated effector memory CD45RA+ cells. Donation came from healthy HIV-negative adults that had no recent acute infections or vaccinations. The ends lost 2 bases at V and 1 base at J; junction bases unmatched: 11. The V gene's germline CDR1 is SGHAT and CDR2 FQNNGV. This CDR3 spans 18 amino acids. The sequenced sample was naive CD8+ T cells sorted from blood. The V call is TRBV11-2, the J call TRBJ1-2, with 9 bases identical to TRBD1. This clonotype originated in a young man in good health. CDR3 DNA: TGTGCCAGCAGCTTATTGCCGGGACAGGGCCTCGGTAACTATGGCTACACCTTC. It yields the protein CASSLLPGQGLGNYGYTF.